A single sample gave rise to the 7 T cell receptor beta chains below, sequenced in a study of blood T cell repertoires in COVID-19. Generated by immunoSEQ multiplex PCR, the TCRdb table keeps only in-frame clones and is missing some. The table records about 200,000 clones, 80% to 95% of them present only once. Input material: peripheral blood. These receptors originate from a man aged 50-60 years with acute or convalescent COVID-19.

This clone occurred a few times. The sample contains more than one DNA sequence encoding this CDR3. J is TRBJ1-3 and V is TRBV9; D is ambiguous. The CDR3 has 12 residues. The germline V gene encodes CDR1 SGDLS and CDR2 YYNGEE. V dropped 4 bases and J dropped 4 bases, with 6 bases sitting between them. The CDR3 spells CASSPRGNTIYF. Here the CDR3 DNA reads TGTGCCAGCAGCCCTAGAGGAAACACCATATATTTT.

This clone has a single count. The rearrangement uses TRBV4-3 and TRBJ1-2, with D possibly matching TRBD1 (5 bases). The CDR3 has 18 residues. Germline V CDR1 and CDR2: LGHNA, YSLEER. Trimming left V 2 bases short and J 2 bases short, with 21 bases between. CDR3 sequence: CASSQSWALGGINYGYTF. CDR3 DNA sequence: TGCGCCAGCAGCCAATCATGGGCATTGGGGGGAATCAACTATGGCTACACCTTC.

The chain carries TRBV20-1 and TRBJ2-7; D is ambiguous. There are 11 residues in the CDR3. Trimming removed 6 bases from V and 3 bases from J, with 9 bases in between. Germline V gene sequence: CDR1 DFQATT, CDR2 SNEGSKA (reference sequence). In DNA, the CDR3 is TGCAGTGCCTACCTCCGCTACGAGCAGTACTTC. It translates to CSAYLRYEQYF.

The chain carries TRBV10-3 and TRBJ1-1; 10 bases align to TRBD1. The germline CDR1 and CDR2 sequences are ENHRY and SYGVKD. The V gene end was trimmed by 2 bases and the J gene end by 1 base; junction bases not matched to a gene: 4. The CDR3 is made up of 16 amino acids. CDR3 sequence (DNA): TGTGCCATCAGTGAGCCGGGACAGGGGCGGAACACTGAAGCTTTCTTT. Its protein product is CAISEPGQGRNTEAFF.

The CDR3, as DNA: TGTGCCAGCAGTGAAGGGTGGGGGGGCCGTTTAGAGACCCAGTACTTC. It codes for CASSEGWGGRLETQYF. V and J are TRBV2 and TRBJ2-5; D possibly corresponds to TRBD2 (7 bases). The V and J ends lost 1 base and 4 bases respectively, with 16 bases between them. The CDR3 loop spans 16 amino acids. Germline V lookup: CDR1 SNHLY, CDR2 FYNNEI.

This clone was seen once. This chain joins TRBV9 and TRBJ1-6, with a tentative D call TRBD1 (6 bases). The CDR3 is 14 residues long. Trimming removed 0 bases from V and 7 bases from J, with 8 bases in between. Germline CDR1 and CDR2: SGDLS and YYNGEE. The CDR3 nucleotides are TGTGCCAGCAGCGTAGGGGACATAAATTCACCCCTCCACTTT. Residues: CASSVGDINSPLHF.

This chain uses TRBV7-9 with TRBJ1-1; weak D call: TRBD1 (5 bases). V was clipped by 5 bases and J by 0 bases, with 10 bases between them. The length of the CDR3 is 14 residues. The germline CDR1 and CDR2 sequences are SEHNR and FQNEAQ (reference sequence). CDR3 DNA sequence: TGTGCCAGCAGCCCCGACAGCATGAACACTGAAGCTTTCTTT. Its protein is CASSPDSMNTEAFF.